This T cell receptor (beta chain) stems from a study of Ad26.COV2.S vaccination and SARS-CoV-2 variants. Study-wide background: Ad26.COV2.S shots went into the muscle once or twice, 56 days apart.

Stated treatment: 15 to 20 received Ad26.COV2.S at low or high dose, single or two shots; roughly five received placebo; per-sample allocation not given. At day 63 after the first vaccine or placebo injection, samples were drawn. The CDR3 length is 15 residues. J lost 7 bases, V lost 4 bases, and 9 bases had no gene match. CDR1 is SGHRS and CDR2 is YFSETQ in the germline V gene. Clones were read by immunoSEQ multiplex PCR, and TCRdb kept only the in-frame ones, dropping some. The repertoire holds roughly 400,000 clones, with about 89% as singletons. The sequenced sample was peripheral blood, obtained in a trial of Ad26.COV2.S vaccine versus placebo. This sequence originates from a person between 18 and 60 years old who received the Ad26.COV2.S COVID-19 vaccine or a placebo. The chain uses TRBV5-1 and TRBJ2-1; TRBD1 matches 9 bases. CDR3 region: CASSLRDRVLNEQFF. DNA for the CDR3: TGCGCCAGCAGCCTCCGGGACAGGGTTTTGAATGAGCAGTTCTTC.